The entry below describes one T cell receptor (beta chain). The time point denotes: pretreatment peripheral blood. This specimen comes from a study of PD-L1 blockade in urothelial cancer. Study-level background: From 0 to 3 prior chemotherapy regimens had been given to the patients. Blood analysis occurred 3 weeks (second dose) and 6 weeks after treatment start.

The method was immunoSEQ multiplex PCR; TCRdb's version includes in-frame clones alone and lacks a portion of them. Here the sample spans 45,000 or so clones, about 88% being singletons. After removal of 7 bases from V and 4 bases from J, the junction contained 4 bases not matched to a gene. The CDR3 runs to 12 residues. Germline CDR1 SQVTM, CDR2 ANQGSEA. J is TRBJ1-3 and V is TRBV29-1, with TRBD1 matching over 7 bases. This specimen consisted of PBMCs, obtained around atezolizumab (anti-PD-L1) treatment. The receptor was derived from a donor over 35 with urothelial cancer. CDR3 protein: CSGGTEGNTIYF. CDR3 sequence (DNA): TGCAGCGGGGGGACAGAGGGAAACACCATATATTTT.